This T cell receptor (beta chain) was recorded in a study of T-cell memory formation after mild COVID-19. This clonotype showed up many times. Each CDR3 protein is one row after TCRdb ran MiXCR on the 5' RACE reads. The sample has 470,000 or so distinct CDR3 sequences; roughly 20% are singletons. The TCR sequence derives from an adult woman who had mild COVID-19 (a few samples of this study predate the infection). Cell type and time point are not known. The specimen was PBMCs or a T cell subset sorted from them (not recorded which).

The CDR3 DNA reads TGTGCCAGCAGCCCGGAGTGGTCAAGAGAGACCCAGTACTTC. Translating it yields CASSPEWSRETQYF. The chain links TRBV7-2 to TRBJ2-5; no definite D call. Per germline, CDR1 SGHTA and CDR2 FQGNSA. The CDR3 loop spans 14 amino acids. Trimming left V 5 bases short and J 4 bases short, with 14 bases between.